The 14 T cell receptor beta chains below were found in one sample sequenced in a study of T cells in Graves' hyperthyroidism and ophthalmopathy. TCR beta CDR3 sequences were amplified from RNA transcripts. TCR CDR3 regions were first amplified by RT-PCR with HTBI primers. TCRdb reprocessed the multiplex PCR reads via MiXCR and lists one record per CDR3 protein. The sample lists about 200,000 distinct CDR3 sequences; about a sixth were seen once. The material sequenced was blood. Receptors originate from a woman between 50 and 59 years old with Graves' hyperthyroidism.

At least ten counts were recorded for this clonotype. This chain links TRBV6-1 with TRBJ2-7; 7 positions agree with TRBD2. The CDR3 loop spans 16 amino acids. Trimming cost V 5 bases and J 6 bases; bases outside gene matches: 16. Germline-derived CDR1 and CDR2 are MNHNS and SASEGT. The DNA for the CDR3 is TGTGCCAGCAGTTACCAGTGGATGGGGGGGGGGAGCGAGCAGTACTTC. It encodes CASSYQWMGGGSEQYF.

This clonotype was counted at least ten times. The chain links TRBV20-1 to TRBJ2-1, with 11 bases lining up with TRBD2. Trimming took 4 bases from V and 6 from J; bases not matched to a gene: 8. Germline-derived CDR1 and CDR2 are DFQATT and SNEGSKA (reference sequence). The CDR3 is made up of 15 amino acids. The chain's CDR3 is CSATTSGSLGNEQFF. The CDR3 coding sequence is TGCAGTGCTACCACTAGCGGGAGTCTCGGCAATGAGCAGTTCTTC.

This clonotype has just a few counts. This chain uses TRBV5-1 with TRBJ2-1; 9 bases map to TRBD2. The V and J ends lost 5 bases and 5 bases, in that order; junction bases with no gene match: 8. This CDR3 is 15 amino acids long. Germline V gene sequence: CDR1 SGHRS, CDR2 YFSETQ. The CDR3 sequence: CASSSSLAGNNEQFF. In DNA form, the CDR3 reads TGCGCCAGCAGTAGTAGTCTAGCGGGAAACAATGAGCAGTTCTTC.

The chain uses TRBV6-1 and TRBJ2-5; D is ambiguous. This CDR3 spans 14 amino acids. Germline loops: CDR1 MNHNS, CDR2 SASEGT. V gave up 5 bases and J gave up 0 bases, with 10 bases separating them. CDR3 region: CASSQVGYQETQYF. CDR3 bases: TGTGCCAGCAGTCAAGTTGGGTACCAAGAGACCCAGTACTTC.

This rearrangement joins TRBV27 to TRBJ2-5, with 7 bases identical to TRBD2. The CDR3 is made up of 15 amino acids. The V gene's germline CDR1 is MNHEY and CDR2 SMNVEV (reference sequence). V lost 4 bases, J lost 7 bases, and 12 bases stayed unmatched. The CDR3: CASSSSGFVWGTQYF. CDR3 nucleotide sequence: TGTGCCAGCAGTTCTAGCGGATTTGTTTGGGGGACCCAGTACTTC.

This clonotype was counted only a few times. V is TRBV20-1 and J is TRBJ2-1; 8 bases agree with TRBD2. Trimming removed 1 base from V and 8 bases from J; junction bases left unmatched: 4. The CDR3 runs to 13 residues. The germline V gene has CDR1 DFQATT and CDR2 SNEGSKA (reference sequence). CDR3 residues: CSARGAGEHEQFF. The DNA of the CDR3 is TGCAGTGCTAGAGGAGCGGGAGAGCATGAGCAGTTCTTC.

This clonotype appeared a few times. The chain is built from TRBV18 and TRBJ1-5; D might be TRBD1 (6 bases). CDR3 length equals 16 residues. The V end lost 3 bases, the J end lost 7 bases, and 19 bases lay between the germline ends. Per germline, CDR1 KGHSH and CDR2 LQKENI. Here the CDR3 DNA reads TGTGCCAGCTCACCGCCCCCACAGGGTTTATTACAGCCCCAGCATTTT. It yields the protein CASSPPPQGLLQPQHF. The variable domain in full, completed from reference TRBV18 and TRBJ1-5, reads NAGVMQNPRHLVRRRGQEARLRCSPMKGHSHVYWYRQLPEEGLKFMVYLQKENIIDESGMPKERFSAEFPKEGPSILRIQQVVRGDSAAYFCASSPPPQGLLQPQHFGDGTRLSIL.

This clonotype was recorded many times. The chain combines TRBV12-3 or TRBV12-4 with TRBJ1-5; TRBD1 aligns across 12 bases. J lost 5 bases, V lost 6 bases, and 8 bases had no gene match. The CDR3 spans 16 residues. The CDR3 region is CASSRAGTGGDQPQHF. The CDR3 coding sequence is TGTGCCAGCAGCCGAGCCGGGACAGGGGGCGATCAGCCCCAGCATTTT.

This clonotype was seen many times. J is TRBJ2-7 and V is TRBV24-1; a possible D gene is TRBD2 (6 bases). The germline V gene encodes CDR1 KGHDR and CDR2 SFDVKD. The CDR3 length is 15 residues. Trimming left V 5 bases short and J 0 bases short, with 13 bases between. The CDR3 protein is CATSADRDSSYEQYF. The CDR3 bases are TGTGCCACCAGTGCTGACCGGGACTCCTCCTACGAGCAGTACTTC.

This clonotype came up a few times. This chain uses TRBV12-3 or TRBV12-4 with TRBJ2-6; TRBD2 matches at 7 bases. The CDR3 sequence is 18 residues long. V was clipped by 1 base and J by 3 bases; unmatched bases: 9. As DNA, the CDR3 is TGTGCCAGCAGTTTAGAGGTGGGCGGGAGCGGTGGGGCCAACGTCCTGACTTTC. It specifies CASSLEVGGSGGANVLTF.

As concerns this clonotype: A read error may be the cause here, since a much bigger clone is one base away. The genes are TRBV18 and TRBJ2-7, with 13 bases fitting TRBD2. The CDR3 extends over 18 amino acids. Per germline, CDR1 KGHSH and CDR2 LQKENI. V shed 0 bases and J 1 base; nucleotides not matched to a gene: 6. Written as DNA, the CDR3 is TGTGCCAGCTCACCACCGACTAGCGGGAGGTACTTATCCTACGAGCAGTACTTC. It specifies CASSPPTSGRYLSYEQYF.

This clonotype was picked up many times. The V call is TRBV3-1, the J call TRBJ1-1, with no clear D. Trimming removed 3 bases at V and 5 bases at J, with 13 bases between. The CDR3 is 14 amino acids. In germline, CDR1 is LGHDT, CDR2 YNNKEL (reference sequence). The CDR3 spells CASSQGGSRTEAFF. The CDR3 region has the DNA TGTGCCAGCAGCCAGGGCGGGAGCAGGACTGAAGCTTTCTTT.

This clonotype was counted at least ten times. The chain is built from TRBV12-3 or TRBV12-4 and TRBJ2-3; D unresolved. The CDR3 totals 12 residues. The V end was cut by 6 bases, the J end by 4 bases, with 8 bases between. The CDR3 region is CASSPFADTQYF. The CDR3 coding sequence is TGTGCCAGCAGCCCTTTCGCAGATACGCAGTATTTT.

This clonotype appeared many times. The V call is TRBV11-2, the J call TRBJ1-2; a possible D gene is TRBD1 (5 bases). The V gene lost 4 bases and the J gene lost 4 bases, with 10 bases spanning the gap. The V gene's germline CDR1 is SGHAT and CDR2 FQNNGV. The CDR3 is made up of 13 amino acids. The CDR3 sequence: CASSSDTFYGYTF. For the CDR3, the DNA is TGTGCCAGCAGCTCGGACACCTTCTATGGCTACACCTTC.